The next 24 T cell receptor beta chains were all read from a single sample in a study of T cell changes during pregnancy in multiple sclerosis (dated by TCRdb to between 2018 and 2020). Receptors were amplified or captured by the immunoSEQ multiplex PCR assay. TCRdb holds this immuneACCESS table with in-frame rearrangements only. Some clones are missing; in checked studies, unresolved V genes explain under half, and the rest has no known cause. The sample records 20,000 to 25,000 clones, around nine tenths of which are singletons. Jointly, the top ten make up about 1.2% of the sample. Material: CD4+ T cells from peripheral blood mononuclear cells, obtained in the first trimester of pregnancy. The receptors stem from a female donor in good health, enrolled as a control in a pregnancy study.

The table lists this clone with a count of one. The chain combines TRBV5-1 with TRBJ2-7; TRBD1 matches 9 bases. Germline V gene lookup returns CDR1 SGHRS and CDR2 YFSETQ. The trim removed 4 bases at V and 7 bases at J, leaving 12 bases unmatched. The CDR3 loop spans 15 amino acids. CDR3 residues: CASSQGGTGRTEQYF. The CDR3 DNA reads TGCGCCAGCAGCCAGGGGGGGACAGGGAGGACAGAGCAGTACTTC.

This chain uses TRBV14 with TRBJ2-7; D possibly corresponds to TRBD1 (6 bases). V shed 3 bases and J shed 3 bases, with 15 bases lying between them. CDR3 length equals 15 residues. Per the germline V gene, CDR1 is SGHDN and CDR2 is FVKESK. The CDR3 sequence: CASSQADRFLYEQYF. The CDR3, as DNA: TGTGCCAGCAGCCAGGCAGACAGGTTCCTCTACGAGCAGTACTTC.

The rearrangement uses TRBV7-6 and TRBJ2-7; tentative D call: TRBD1 (6 bases). V was trimmed by 2 bases and J by 6 bases, leaving 14 bases between them. The CDR3 sequence is 14 residues long. Germline CDR1 is SGHVS and CDR2 is FNYEAQ. The CDR3 reads CASSLNREFGEQYF. CDR3 nucleotide sequence: TGTGCCAGCAGCTTAAACAGGGAATTCGGCGAGCAGTACTTC.

The chain has TRBV19 and TRBJ1-1; 7 bases match TRBD1. Germline V lookup: CDR1 LNHDA, CDR2 SQIVND (reference sequence). V was clipped by 3 bases and J by 1 base; unmatched bases: 14. The CDR3 is 18 amino acids. The CDR3: CASSINQALGQPNTEAFF. In nucleotides, the CDR3 is TGTGCCAGTAGTATCAACCAGGCCCTGGGACAGCCGAACACTGAAGCTTTCTTT.

This clone was seen a handful of times. V is TRBV2 and J is TRBJ2-7; D unresolved. With 6 bases removed from V and 6 bases from J, the gap between germline ends came to 12 bases. CDR1 SNHLY and CDR2 FYNNEI come from the germline V gene. The length of the CDR3 is 12 residues. CDR3 coding DNA: TGTGCCAGCAGGCCCGACTTGGGCGAGCAGTACTTC. This gives the protein CASRPDLGEQYF.

The V and J genes are TRBV2 and TRBJ2-7; D may be TRBD1 (6 bases). The CDR3 has 15 residues. CDR1 SNHLY and CDR2 FYNNEI come from the germline V gene. Deletions cut 5 bases from V and 0 bases from J, with 14 bases between. As DNA, the CDR3 is TGTGCCAGCAGTTGGGACCGGGACACCTCCTACGAGCAGTACTTC. It encodes CASSWDRDTSYEQYF. The full variable domain, with the rest looked up from reference TRBV2 and TRBJ2-7, is EPEVTQTPSHQVTQMGQEVILRCVPISNHLYFYWYRQILGQKVEFLVSFYNNEISEKSEIFDDQFSVERPDGSNFTLKIRSTKLEDSAMYFCASSWDRDTSYEQYFGPGTRLTVT.

In its sample, this clone ranks as medium-sized (0.01 to 0.1%). The rearrangement joins TRBV2 to TRBJ2-2; D call uncertain. The V gene's germline CDR1 is SNHLY and CDR2 FYNNEI. CDR3 length equals 12 residues. The V and J ends lost 7 bases and 14 bases respectively, with 17 bases between them. For the CDR3, the DNA is TGTGCCAGCACCGATTCCGCCAGGTTTCTGTTTTTT. As protein: CASTDSARFLFF. Full variable domain (outside the CDR3, taken from reference TRBV2 and TRBJ2-2): EPEVTQTPSHQVTQMGQEVILRCVPISNHLYFYWYRQILGQKVEFLVSFYNNEISEKSEIFDDQFSVERPDGSNFTLKIRSTKLEDSAMYFCASTDSARFLFFGEGSRLTVL.

This chain links TRBV2 with TRBJ2-2, with 8 bases identical to TRBD1. The germline CDR1 and CDR2 sequences are SNHLY and FYNNEI. The CDR3 loop spans 14 amino acids. The V and J ends lost 5 bases and 4 bases, in that order; junction bases with no gene match: 3. The CDR3 loop reads CASSLTGATGELFF. Here the CDR3 DNA reads TGTGCCAGCAGTCTGACAGGGGCCACCGGGGAGCTGTTTTTT. Full variable domain (outside the CDR3, taken from reference TRBV2 and TRBJ2-2): EPEVTQTPSHQVTQMGQEVILRCVPISNHLYFYWYRQILGQKVEFLVSFYNNEISEKSEIFDDQFSVERPDGSNFTLKIRSTKLEDSAMYFCASSLTGATGELFFGEGSRLTVL.

The CDR3 protein is CASSSRTQLNTGELFF. For the CDR3, the DNA is TGTGCCAGCAGCTCCCGGACTCAACTTAACACCGGGGAGCTGTTTTTT. This chain uses TRBV7-2 with TRBJ2-2, with TRBD2 as a possible D gene (5 bases). CDR1 and CDR2 from the germline V gene are SGHTA and FQGNSA. V was shortened by 4 bases and J by 2 bases, with 14 bases between the two germline ends. CDR3 size: 16 residues.

The chain employs TRBV5-6 and TRBJ1-1; D might be TRBD1 (6 bases). The germline V and J ends were trimmed by 3 bases and 3 bases, with 12 bases remaining between them. Germline V CDR1 and CDR2: SGHDT, YYEEEE. The CDR3 is 14 residues long. CDR3 in DNA: TGTGCCAGCAGCTACAGGGTATGGGACACTGAAGCTTTCTTT. It codes for CASSYRVWDTEAFF.

This clone was seen just once. This chain connects TRBV10-3 to TRBJ1-2; tentatively, D is TRBD1 (5 bases). The V and J ends lost 10 bases and 8 bases respectively, with 17 bases between them. The CDR3 consists of 12 residues. CDR1 and CDR2 (germline): ENHRY, SYGVKD. The CDR3 spells CATWRGAWGYTF. The DNA for the CDR3 is TGTGCCACCTGGAGGGGCGCTTGGGGCTACACCTTC.

This clone is medium-sized by share. V is TRBV11-1 and J is TRBJ2-7, with TRBD2 matching 10 bases. CDR1 and CDR2 from the germline V gene are SGHAT and FQDESV (reference sequence). After removal of 1 base from V and 2 bases from J, the junction contained 14 bases not matched to a gene. The CDR3 is made up of 19 amino acids. The CDR3 region is CASSLEGPQREGTAYEQYF. The CDR3 DNA is TGTGCCAGCAGCTTAGAAGGACCGCAGCGGGAGGGGACCGCCTACGAGCAGTACTTC.

This chain joins TRBV7-2 and TRBJ2-7; D possibly corresponds to TRBD2 (6 bases). Trimming cost V 7 bases and J 2 bases, with 18 bases left between them. This CDR3 spans 15 amino acids. Germline loops: CDR1 SGHTA, CDR2 FQGNSA. The CDR3 sequence: CASNLGGAGTYEQYF. CDR3 nucleotides: TGTGCCAGCAACCTGGGGGGTGCAGGGACCTACGAGCAGTACTTC.

This clone was observed a handful of times. The chain couples TRBV4-1 to TRBJ2-1; TRBD2 might be the D (5 bases). CDR1 and CDR2 (germline): MGHRA, YSYEKL. Trimming removed 0 bases from V and 3 bases from J, with 15 bases in between. The CDR3 runs 17 residues. The DNA for the CDR3 is TGCGCCAGCAGCCAAGATCCTCTCCAGCGGAGCTACAATGAGCAGTTCTTC. Its protein is CASSQDPLQRSYNEQFF.

This clone was recorded once. V is TRBV6-5 and J is TRBJ2-1; 10 nucleotides line up with TRBD2. Germline loops: CDR1 MNHEY, CDR2 SVGAGI. V shed 7 bases and J 7 bases; nucleotides not matched to a gene: 4. There are 13 residues in the CDR3. The CDR3 nucleotides read TGTGCCAGCAAGCCTAGCGGGAGAAATGAGCAGTTCTTC. Its translation: CASKPSGRNEQFF.

CDR3 DNA sequence: TGTGCCAGCAGTGACTTTGCGGGGGCGAGCACAGATACGCAGTATTTT. Protein: CASSDFAGASTDTQYF. The chain is built from TRBV6-4 and TRBJ2-3; possibly TRBD2 for D (7 bases). CDR3 length equals 16 residues. Per the germline V gene, CDR1 is MRHNA and CDR2 is SNTAGT. Trimming shortened V by 1 base and J by 0 bases, and 11 bases separated the two germline ends.

The chain employs TRBV25-1 and TRBJ2-3; 9 nucleotides match TRBD2. The V and J ends lost 4 bases and 2 bases, in that order; junction bases with no gene match: 4. In germline, CDR1 is MGHDK, CDR2 SYGVNS. The CDR3 consists of 15 residues. The CDR3 sequence is CASSGTSALTDTQYF. The CDR3 DNA reads TGTGCCAGCAGTGGGACTAGCGCCCTCACAGATACGCAGTATTTT.

This rearrangement joins TRBV6-6 to TRBJ2-2, with TRBD1 matching 7 bases. CDR1 and CDR2 (germline): MNHNY, SVGAGI (reference sequence). The CDR3 is 16 amino acids. Trimming cost V 6 bases and J 0 bases; bases outside gene matches: 7. The CDR3 region has the DNA TGTGCCAGCAGATGGACAGGAGCTGCGAACACCGGGGAGCTGTTTTTT. This encodes CASRWTGAANTGELFF.

This rearrangement joins TRBV5-1 to TRBJ1-6; a possible D gene is TRBD1 (5 bases). Germline V gene lookup returns CDR1 SGHRS and CDR2 YFSETQ. V was pared by 4 bases and J by 0 bases, with 8 bases between. This CDR3 comprises 15 residues. As DNA, the CDR3 is TGCGCCAGCAGCGGGGCGAGCTCCTATAATTCACCCCTCCACTTT. Protein: CASSGASSYNSPLHF.

The V call is TRBV7-9, the J call TRBJ2-1; D unresolved. V lost 1 base and J 5 bases, leaving 9 bases between the germline ends. Germline CDR1 reads SEHNR; CDR2 reads FQNEAQ (reference sequence). This CDR3 comprises 14 residues. Here the CDR3 DNA reads TGTGCCAGCAGCTTAGACTTAAGAAACAATGAGCAGTTCTTC. It is translated as CASSLDLRNNEQFF.

This clone was seen once. V and J are TRBV11-2 and TRBJ2-4, with 9 bases identical to TRBD2. The trim removed 4 bases at V and 6 bases at J, leaving 7 bases unmatched. The CDR3 has 15 residues. Germline CDR1 reads SGHAT; CDR2 reads FQNNGV. The CDR3 DNA is TGTGCCAGCAGCTCCATTGCGGGAGGGGGAAACATTCAGTACTTC. Protein: CASSSIAGGGNIQYF.

The chain joins TRBV7-8 to TRBJ2-5; the match to TRBD2 covers 9 bases. The CDR3 is 17 amino acids. Germline loops: CDR1 SGHVS, CDR2 FQNEAQ. Trimming at V came to 5 bases and at J to 0 bases, leaving 10 bases not matched to a gene. CDR3 coding DNA: TGTGCCAGCAGCGCATACGGGACTAGCCTGGACCAAGAGACCCAGTACTTC. Residues: CASSAYGTSLDQETQYF.

The rearrangement links TRBV7-2 to TRBJ1-1, with TRBD1 matching over 7 bases. The CDR3 length is 15 residues. Germline CDR1 SGHTA, CDR2 FQGNSA. After removal of 4 bases from V and 4 bases from J, the junction contained 9 bases not matched to a gene. The CDR3 region is CASSSLDRVGTEAFF. DNA of the CDR3: TGTGCCAGCAGCTCCCTAGACAGGGTGGGCACTGAAGCTTTCTTT.

This rearrangement joins TRBV18 to TRBJ2-7; 13 bases agree with TRBD2. The J segment lost 3 bases and the V segment lost 2 bases, leaving 13 bases of the junction unmatched. There are 19 residues in the CDR3. The V gene's germline CDR1 is KGHSH and CDR2 LQKENI. In DNA form, the CDR3 reads TGTGCCAGCTCACCAAGCATAGACGCCGGGACTAGCGGGATCTACGAGCAGTACTTC. It codes for CASSPSIDAGTSGIYEQYF.